A single sample gave rise to the 13 T cell receptor beta chains below, sequenced in a study of blood T cell repertoires in COVID-19. TCRdb's table, derived via immunoSEQ multiplex PCR, lists solely in-frame clones and lacks some. The data hold about 260,000 clones, with 70% to 90% observed a single time. Sequences were obtained from peripheral blood. The receptors come from a woman in her fifties or sixties with COVID-19, enrolled during active disease.

The count of this clone is one. CDR3 coding DNA: TGCGCCAGCAGTGGCAGTAACTATGGCTACACCTTC. Amino acids: CASSGSNYGYTF. The chain uses TRBV4-1 and TRBJ1-2; D is unresolved. The CDR3 runs to 12 residues. From germline, CDR1 is MGHRA and CDR2 YSYEKL. Trimming removed 6 bases at V and 1 base at J, with 6 bases between.

Only one count was recorded for this clone. The chain uses TRBV21-1 and TRBJ1-1. TRBV21-1 is an annotated pseudogene. The CDR3 runs to 16 residues. The CDR3: CASRIPYEVNNTEAFF. CDR3 bases: TGTGCCAGCAGGATTCCTTACGAGGTGAATAACACTGAAGCTTTCTTT.

The chain recombines TRBV28 with TRBJ2-3; tentatively, D is TRBD1 (6 bases). Trimming removed 6 bases from V and 4 bases from J, with 17 bases in between. The germline CDR1 and CDR2 sequences are MDHEN and SYDVKM. This CDR3 region has 15 residues. The CDR3: CASSKTGTGADTQYF. CDR3 nucleotide sequence: TGTGCCAGCAGCAAGACAGGCACCGGGGCAGATACGCAGTATTTT.

The rearrangement joins TRBV18 to TRBJ2-3; a weak D match, TRBD2 (11 bases). The CDR3 runs 18 residues. CDR1 and CDR2 (germline): KGHSH, LQKENI. V dropped 4 bases and J dropped 2 bases, with 22 bases sitting between them. CDR3 residues: CASSRTGGLAANTDTQYF. The DNA for the CDR3 is TGTGCCAGCTCACGGACAGGGGGACTAGCGGCCAACACAGATACGCAGTATTTT.

V and J are TRBV4-1 and TRBJ2-1; 8 bases are a match to TRBD1. The CDR3 totals 14 residues. Per germline, CDR1 MGHRA and CDR2 YSYEKL. Trimming cost V 3 bases and J 3 bases; bases outside gene matches: 1. The CDR3 protein is CASSQDRVYNEQFF. DNA of the CDR3: TGCGCCAGCAGCCAGGACAGGGTCTACAATGAGCAGTTCTTC.

This chain uses TRBV19 with TRBJ2-7; 7 nucleotides line up with TRBD2. The CDR3 loop spans 13 amino acids. The junction had 2 bases not matched to a gene; V was cut back by 5 bases and J by 1 base. Looked up from germline, CDR1 is LNHDA and CDR2 is SQIVND (reference sequence). The CDR3 sequence: CASSRLASYEQYF. The CDR3, as DNA: TGTGCCAGTAGTCGACTAGCTTCCTACGAGCAGTACTTC. Using reference TRBV19 and TRBJ2-7 for the parts outside the CDR3, the full variable domain is DGGITQSPKYLFRKEGQNVTLSCEQNLNHDAMYWYRQDPGQGLRLIYYSQIVNDFQKGDIAEGYSVSREKKESFPLTVTSAQKNPTAFYLCASSRLASYEQYFGPGTRLTVT.

This rearrangement joins TRBV28 to TRBJ1-2; 9 positions agree with TRBD1. Germline CDR1 is MDHEN and CDR2 is SYDVKM. This CDR3 has 14 amino acids. Trimming removed 5 bases from V and 4 bases from J; junction bases left unmatched: 5. The chain's CDR3 is CASSPGTGLYGYTF. The DNA for the CDR3 is TGTGCCAGCAGTCCTGGGACAGGGCTCTATGGCTACACCTTC.

This clone was detected only a few times. The J gene is TRBJ2-7, the V gene TRBV28, with 7 nucleotides matching TRBD2. Unmatched junction bases numbered 23, after V lost 6 bases and J lost 3 bases. This CDR3 is built from 19 residues. Germline CDR1 reads MDHEN; CDR2 reads SYDVKM. CDR3: CASSSGTHSPGGRLYEQYF. In DNA form, the CDR3 reads TGTGCCAGCAGCTCCGGGACCCACTCTCCGGGCGGGAGACTCTACGAGCAGTACTTC.

The chain carries TRBV28 and TRBJ2-3, with 12 bases identical to TRBD2. Trimming removed 10 bases from V and 0 bases from J; junction bases left unmatched: 11. The CDR3 spans 17 residues. Per the germline V gene, CDR1 is MDHEN and CDR2 is SYDVKM. CDR3 DNA: TGTGCCACCTTCGGACTAGCGGGACAACTTAGCACAGATACGCAGTATTTT. Protein product: CATFGLAGQLSTDTQYF.

The CDR3 bases are TGTGCCAGCACCCGGAGTGGCCAAAGCACAGATACGCAGTATTTT. Encoded protein: CASTRSGQSTDTQYF. The chain uses TRBV9 and TRBJ2-3; D is uncertain. CDR3 length equals 15 residues. Germline V CDR1 and CDR2: SGDLS, YYNGEE. With 6 bases removed from V and 0 bases from J, the gap between germline ends came to 14 bases.

This sequence joins TRBV30 and TRBJ2-1; 7 bases agree with TRBD2. Germline CDR1 and CDR2: GTSNPN and SVGIG (reference sequence). The V gene end was trimmed by 4 bases and the J gene end by 7 bases; junction bases not matched to a gene: 10. The CDR3 consists of 14 residues. The CDR3 DNA follows: TGTGCCTGGACTGGCGGGAGTCGTGGGAATGAGCAGTTCTTC. This encodes CAWTGGSRGNEQFF.

The table lists this clone with a few counts. The rearrangement links TRBV2 to TRBJ2-7; D is unclear. V lost 2 bases, J lost 5 bases, and 13 bases lay in between. There are 14 residues in the CDR3. Germline V CDR1 and CDR2: SNHLY, FYNNEI. The CDR3 reads CASSEHVRLDEQYF. The DNA of the CDR3 is TGTGCCAGCAGTGAACATGTCAGGCTCGACGAGCAGTACTTC.

This clone is a singleton in its sample. The rearrangement uses TRBV5-5 and TRBJ1-4; 9 bases line up with TRBD1. The germline V gene has CDR1 SGHKS and CDR2 YYEKEE (reference sequence). This CDR3 is 17 amino acids long. J lost 6 bases, V lost 3 bases, and 12 bases had no gene match. The DNA for the CDR3 is TGTGCCAGCAGCTCCGTCCCGGGACAGGGACGGTATGAAAAACTGTTTTTT. It is translated as CASSSVPGQGRYEKLFF.